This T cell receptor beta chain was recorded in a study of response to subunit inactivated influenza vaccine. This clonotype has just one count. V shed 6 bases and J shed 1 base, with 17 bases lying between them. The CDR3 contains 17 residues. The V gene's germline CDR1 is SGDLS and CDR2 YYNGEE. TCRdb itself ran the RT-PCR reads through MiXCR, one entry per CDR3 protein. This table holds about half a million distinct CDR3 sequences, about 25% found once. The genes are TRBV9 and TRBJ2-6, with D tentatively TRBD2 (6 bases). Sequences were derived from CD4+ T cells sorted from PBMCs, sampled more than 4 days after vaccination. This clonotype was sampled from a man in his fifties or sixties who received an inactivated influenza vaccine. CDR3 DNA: TGTGCCAGCACCATTGGGGGAGGTGCTTCTGGGGCCAACGTCCTGACTTTC. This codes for CASTIGGGASGANVLTF.